The present T cell receptor beta chain was sequenced within a study of blood T cell repertoires in COVID-19. Germline V lookup: CDR1 SGHNT, CDR2 YYREEE (reference sequence). CDR3 length: 16 amino acids. V trimming: 3 bases; J trimming: 4 bases; junction bases outside the gene matches: 7. Per the study methods: Amplification of reference gene primers provided the estimated nucleated cell counts. Clones were sequenced by immunoSEQ multiplex PCR, and TCRdb holds only the in-frame ones, with some missing. D and trimming come from the DNA, and the V and J calls and clone size come from that table. The sample holds 250,000 to 300,000 clones, 87% seen once.

The genes are TRBV5-4 and TRBJ2-3; 11 nucleotides match TRBD2. The sample was peripheral blood. This clonotype was obtained from a woman aged 40 to 49 who had recovered from COVID-19. The CDR3 loop reads CASSSLTSGDADTQYF. Written as DNA, the CDR3 is TGTGCCAGCAGCTCTTTGACTAGCGGGGACGCAGATACGCAGTATTTT.